The source of this T cell receptor (beta chain) is a study of blood T cells in healthy people across ages. Isolated PBMCs totaled at least 6 million in each sample. This clonotype was seen a few times. In germline, CDR1 is SGHTA, CDR2 FQGNSA. V dropped 5 bases and J dropped 4 bases, with 19 bases sitting between them. CDR3 size: 16 residues. A sample-barcoded 5' primer and a J-beta primer mix were used in a second PCR of roughly 6 to 11 cycles. Paired-end reads containing CDR3 totaled no fewer than 3 million for each sample. MiXCR, run by TCRdb on the 5' RACE reads, gives a single entry per CDR3 protein. Of 600,000 or so distinct CDR3 sequences listed, 40% to 50% are singletons.

The V and J genes are TRBV7-2 and TRBJ2-3; maybe TRBD1 (5 bases). Sequenced: blood. This receptor was identified in a man older than 75 in good health. CDR3: CASSPNRPLGADTQYF. The CDR3 nucleotides read TGTGCCAGCAGCCCCAACCGACCGTTAGGGGCAGATACGCAGTATTTT.